The subject of this entry is one T cell receptor (beta chain). Repertoires were generated with immunoSEQ multiplex PCR, while TCRdb's copy carries only in-frame clones and drops some. This sample yields more than 150,000 clones, of which more than 90% are seen a single time; approximately 0.48% belongs to the top ten. The sample is drawn from a study of blood T cell repertoires in COVID-19. Looking at the study overall: Sources were T cells, B-cell-depleted T cells, or PBMCs; the material itself was cDNA or gDNA.

This CDR3 comprises 16 residues. J gave up 7 bases and V 4 bases, and 9 bases lay outside the gene matches. Germline CDR1 reads KGHSH; CDR2 reads LQKENI. The clonotype comes from a man over 45 with acute or convalescent COVID-19. Sequences were obtained from peripheral blood. This chain links TRBV18 with TRBJ2-1; TRBD2 matches at 11 bases. The DNA for the CDR3 is TGTGCCAGCTCACGGAGGCTAGCGGGAGGTTGGAATGAGCAGTTCTTC. Its translation is CASSRRLAGGWNEQFF.